This TCR beta chain derives from a study of blood T cell repertoires in COVID-19 (TCRdb year 2020). About the investigation overall: Samples covering the acute and convalescent phases of COVID-19 were provided by collaborators in the United States, Italy and Spain. The material from the prospective study consisted of cDNA or gDNA derived from T cells, B-cell-depleted T cells, or PBMCs. Deeply sampled blood TCRbeta repertoires from subjects exposed to, actively infected with, or recovered from COVID-19 were included in the dataset. The repertoires were released in a freely available public database intended as a resource for research on the immune response to SARS-CoV-2. Samples were obtained from the ongoing ImmuneRACE study (first 160 participants) and from 1,254 subjects provided by 6 global collaborators. Sample metadata almost always included a de-identified subject ID, COVID-19 status, age in years and sex. Where HLA class I and class II types were available, the types were taken from metadata supplied by the sample provider, not from assay-based typing. The study at large found these results: The amount of clinical and demographic metadata varied by source and participant and was provided uncurated.

The collaborating institutions used their own protocols to collect whole blood in K2EDTA tubes. Collaborator samples were shipped for TCRbeta analysis as frozen whole blood, isolated PBMCs, or DNA extracted from either sample type. Remarks on this clone: No antigen is known for it. The sample holds no much larger clone one base away, and base qualities are not on file.

TCRbeta CDR3 regions were amplified from genomic DNA using the immunoSEQ Assay, a bias-controlled multiplex PCR. Under the source paper's analysis protocol: Nucleated cell counts per sample were estimated from amplification of reference gene primers within the assay. To quantify the absolute abundance of each unique TCRbeta CDR3 rearrangement, sequence reads were collapsed and filtered. For each sample, productive Simpson clonality was calculated as the square root of Simpson's diversity index over productive rearrangements. TCRdb mirrors the immuneACCESS table, restricted to in-frame sequences. Some clones are absent from its copies; in checked studies, under half trace to an unresolved V gene, and the reason for the others is unknown. V, J and clone size were drawn from that table, and D and trimming were deduced from the DNA. This sample comprises about 140,000 clones, approximately 84% of them detected only once. The ten biggest clones cover about 6.4% of the sample.

Germline trimming: 8 bases from V, 1 base from J; junction bases outside gene matches: 9. According to the germline V gene (reference sequence), CDR1 reads LNHDA and CDR2 reads SQIVND. The CDR3 has 15 amino acids, counting the end cysteine and phenylalanine. Only the CDR3 DNA is retained, 45 bases long and in frame from the first base. The sequenced material came from peripheral blood. This TCR derives from a human donor in a cohort sampled during active COVID-19. The V and J segments used are TRBV19 and TRBJ2-7; TRBD1 aligns with 9 central bases. In nucleotides, the sequence is TGTGCCAGTGGAGACAGGGGGGCTAAGTCCTACGAGCAGTACTTC. This codes for CASGDRGAKSYEQYF.